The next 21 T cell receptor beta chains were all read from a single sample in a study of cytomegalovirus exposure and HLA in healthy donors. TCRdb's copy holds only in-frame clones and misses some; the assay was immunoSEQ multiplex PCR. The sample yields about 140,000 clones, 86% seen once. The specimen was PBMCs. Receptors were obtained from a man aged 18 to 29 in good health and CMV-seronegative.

The CDR3 DNA reads TGTGCCAGCAGTTACTCCCGGGACAGACATGCCAACGTCCTGACTTTC. Residues: CASSYSRDRHANVLTF. The genes are TRBV6-5 and TRBJ2-6, with 7 bases identical to TRBD1. Trimming at V came to 0 bases and at J to 7 bases, leaving 6 bases not matched to a gene. CDR1 is MNHEY, CDR2 SVGAGI, per germline. The CDR3 runs 16 residues.

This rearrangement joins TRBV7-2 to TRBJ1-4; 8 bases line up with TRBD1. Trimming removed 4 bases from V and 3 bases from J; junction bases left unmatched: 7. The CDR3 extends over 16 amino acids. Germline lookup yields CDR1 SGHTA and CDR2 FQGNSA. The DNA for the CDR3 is TGTGCCAGCAGCTCGCAGGGGGCAGGAGCTAATGAAAAACTGTTTTTT. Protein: CASSSQGAGANEKLFF. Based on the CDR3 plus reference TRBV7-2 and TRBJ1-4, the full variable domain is GAGVSQSPSNKVTEKGKDVELRCDPISGHTALYWYRQSLGQGLEFLIYFQGNSAPDKSGLPSDRFSAERTGGSVSTLTIQRTQQEDSAVYLCASSSQGAGANEKLFFGSGTQLSVL.

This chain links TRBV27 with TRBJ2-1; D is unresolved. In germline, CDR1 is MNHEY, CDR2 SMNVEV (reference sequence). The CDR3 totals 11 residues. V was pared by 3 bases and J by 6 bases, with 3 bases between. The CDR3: CASSFLNEQFF. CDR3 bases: TGTGCCAGCAGTTTCCTCAATGAGCAGTTCTTC.

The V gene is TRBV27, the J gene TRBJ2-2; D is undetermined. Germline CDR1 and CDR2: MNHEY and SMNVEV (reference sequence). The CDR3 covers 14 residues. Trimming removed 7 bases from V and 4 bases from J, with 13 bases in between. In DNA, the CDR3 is TGTGCCAGCATGCGCAATTCGGGCACCGGGGAGCTGTTTTTT. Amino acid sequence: CASMRNSGTGELFF.

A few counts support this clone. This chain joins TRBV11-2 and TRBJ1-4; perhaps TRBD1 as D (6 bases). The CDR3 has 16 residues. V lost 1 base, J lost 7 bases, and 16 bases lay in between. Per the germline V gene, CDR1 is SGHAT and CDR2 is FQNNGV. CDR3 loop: CASSLGAGANSEKLFF. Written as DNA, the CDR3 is TGTGCCAGCAGCTTAGGGGCGGGGGCAAATTCTGAAAAACTGTTTTTT.

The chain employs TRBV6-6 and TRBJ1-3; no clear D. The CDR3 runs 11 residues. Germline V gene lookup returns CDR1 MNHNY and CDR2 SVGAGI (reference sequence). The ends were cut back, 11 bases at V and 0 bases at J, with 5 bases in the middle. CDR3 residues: CAEGSGNTIYF. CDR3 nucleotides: TGTGCCGAGGGCTCTGGAAACACCATATATTTT.

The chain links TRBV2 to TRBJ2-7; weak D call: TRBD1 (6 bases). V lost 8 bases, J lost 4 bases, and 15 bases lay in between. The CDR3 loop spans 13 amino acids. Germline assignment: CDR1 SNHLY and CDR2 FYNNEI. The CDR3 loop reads CASHPGVGYEQYF. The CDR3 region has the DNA TGTGCCAGCCACCCAGGGGTCGGTTACGAGCAGTACTTC.

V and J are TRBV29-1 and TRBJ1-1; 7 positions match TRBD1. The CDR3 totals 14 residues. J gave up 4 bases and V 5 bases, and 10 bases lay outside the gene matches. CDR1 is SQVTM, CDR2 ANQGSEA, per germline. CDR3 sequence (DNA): TGCAGCGTTTATAGACAGGGCGGTAGCACTGAAGCTTTCTTT. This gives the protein CSVYRQGGSTEAFF.

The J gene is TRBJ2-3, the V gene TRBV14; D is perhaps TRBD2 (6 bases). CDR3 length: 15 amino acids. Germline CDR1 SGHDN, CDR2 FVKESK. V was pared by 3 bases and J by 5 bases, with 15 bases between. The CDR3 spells CASSQARDWRDTQYF. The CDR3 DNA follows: TGTGCCAGCAGCCAGGCTAGGGACTGGAGAGATACGCAGTATTTT.

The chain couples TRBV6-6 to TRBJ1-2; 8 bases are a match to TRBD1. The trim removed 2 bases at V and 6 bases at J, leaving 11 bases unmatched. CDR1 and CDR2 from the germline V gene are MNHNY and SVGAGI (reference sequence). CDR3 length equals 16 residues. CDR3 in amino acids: CASSYQHPDRGHGYTF. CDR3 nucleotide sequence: TGTGCCAGCAGTTACCAACACCCCGACAGGGGCCATGGCTACACCTTC.

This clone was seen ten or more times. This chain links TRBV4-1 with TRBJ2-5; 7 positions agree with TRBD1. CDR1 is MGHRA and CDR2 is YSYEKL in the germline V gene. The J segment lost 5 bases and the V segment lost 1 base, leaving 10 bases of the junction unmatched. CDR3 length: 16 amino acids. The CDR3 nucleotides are TGCGCCAGCAGCCAAGCAAGACAGGGCCCTTTCGAGACCCAGTACTTC. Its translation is CASSQARQGPFETQYF.

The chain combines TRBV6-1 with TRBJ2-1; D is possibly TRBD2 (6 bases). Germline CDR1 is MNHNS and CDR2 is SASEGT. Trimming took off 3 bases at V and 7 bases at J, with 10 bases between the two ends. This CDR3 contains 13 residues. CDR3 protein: CASSDGGVNEQFF. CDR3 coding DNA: TGTGCCAGCAGTGACGGGGGAGTGAATGAGCAGTTCTTC.

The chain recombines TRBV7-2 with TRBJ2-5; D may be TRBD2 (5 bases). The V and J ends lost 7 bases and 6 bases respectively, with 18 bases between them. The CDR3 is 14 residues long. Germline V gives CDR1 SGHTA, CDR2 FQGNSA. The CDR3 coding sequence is TGTGCCAGCACCCCAGCGGACTTCCGGAAGACCCAGTACTTC. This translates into CASTPADFRKTQYF. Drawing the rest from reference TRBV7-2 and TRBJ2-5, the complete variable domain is GAGVSQSPSNKVTEKGKDVELRCDPISGHTALYWYRQSLGQGLEFLIYFQGNSAPDKSGLPSDRFSAERTGGSVSTLTIQRTQQEDSAVYLCASTPADFRKTQYFGPGTRLLVL.

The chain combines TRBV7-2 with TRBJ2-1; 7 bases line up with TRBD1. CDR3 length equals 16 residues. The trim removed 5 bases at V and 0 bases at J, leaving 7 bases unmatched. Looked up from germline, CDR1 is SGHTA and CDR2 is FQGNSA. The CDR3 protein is CASSLSWDSSYNEQFF. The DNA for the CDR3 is TGTGCCAGCAGCCTATCGTGGGACAGCTCCTACAATGAGCAGTTCTTC.

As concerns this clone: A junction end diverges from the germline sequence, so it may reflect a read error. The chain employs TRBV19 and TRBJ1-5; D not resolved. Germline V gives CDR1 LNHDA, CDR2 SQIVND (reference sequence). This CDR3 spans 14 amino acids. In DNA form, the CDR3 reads TGTGCCAGTGTTTTTCGGGGAGGTAATCAACCCCAGCATTTT. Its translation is CASVFRGGNQPQHF.

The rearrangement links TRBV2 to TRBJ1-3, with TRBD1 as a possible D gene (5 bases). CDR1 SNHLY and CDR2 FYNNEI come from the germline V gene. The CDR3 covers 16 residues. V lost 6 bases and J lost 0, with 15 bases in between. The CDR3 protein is CASRRQQEHSGNTIYF. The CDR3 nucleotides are TGTGCCAGCAGGAGACAACAGGAGCACTCTGGAAACACCATATATTTT.

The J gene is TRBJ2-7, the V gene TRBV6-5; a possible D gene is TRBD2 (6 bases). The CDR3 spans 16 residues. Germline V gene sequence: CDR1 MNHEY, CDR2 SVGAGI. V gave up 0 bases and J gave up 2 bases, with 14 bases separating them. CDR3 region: CASSYSIGGETYEQYF. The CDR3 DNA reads TGTGCCAGCAGTTACTCGATAGGAGGGGAGACCTACGAGCAGTACTTC.

CDR3 residues: CASSPGLAGLGEQYF. In DNA, the CDR3 is TGTGCCAGCTCACCAGGACTAGCGGGATTAGGCGAGCAGTACTTC. The chain combines TRBV18 with TRBJ2-7; TRBD2 matches 12 bases. Trimming at V came to 2 bases and at J to 6 bases, leaving 5 bases not matched to a gene. Germline V gene data show CDR1 as KGHSH and CDR2 as LQKENI. This CDR3 contains 15 residues.

CDR3 coding DNA: TGTGCCAGCAGTTGGGGATTCGAGGGCTACAATGAGCAGTTCTTC. Translating it yields CASSWGFEGYNEQFF. J is TRBJ2-1 and V is TRBV27, with D maybe TRBD2 (5 bases). CDR1 and CDR2 (germline): MNHEY, SMNVEV (reference sequence). The CDR3 totals 15 residues. Trimming left V 4 bases short and J 3 bases short, with 13 bases between.

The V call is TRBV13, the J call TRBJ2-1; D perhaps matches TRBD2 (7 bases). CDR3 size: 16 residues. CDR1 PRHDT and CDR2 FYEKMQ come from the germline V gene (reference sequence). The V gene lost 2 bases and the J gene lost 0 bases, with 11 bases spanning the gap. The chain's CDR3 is CASSLRGGASYNEQFF. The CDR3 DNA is TGTGCCAGCAGCTTAAGGGGGGGCGCCTCCTACAATGAGCAGTTCTTC.

This chain's CDR3 is CASSPGTSDYNEQYF. Here the CDR3 DNA reads TGTGCCAGCAGTCCGGGGACTAGCGATTACAACGAGCAGTACTTC. This chain connects TRBV27 to TRBJ2-7; 10 positions agree with TRBD2. Trimming cost V 5 bases and J 5 bases; bases outside gene matches: 9. The germline V gene has CDR1 MNHEY and CDR2 SMNVEV (reference sequence). The CDR3 has 15 residues.